The 21 T cell receptor beta chains in this list originate from one sample, sequenced in a study of CD8+CD57+ T cells in acquired aplastic anemia. TCR beta VDJ and CDR3 profiles were obtained from a genomic DNA template. TCRdb re-called the reads through MiXCR, storing one row per CDR3 protein. The sample shows a few hundred thousand distinct CDR3 sequences, around 72% of them seen only once. The sample was sorted CD4+, CD8+, or CD8+CD57+ T cells (not recorded which) from PBMCs. These receptor sequences come from a human donor in good health, serving as a control.

This clonotype was counted at least ten times. The chain joins TRBV5-5 to TRBJ2-5, with 8 bases matching TRBD1. Germline CDR1 SGHKS, CDR2 YYEKEE (reference sequence). Germline trimming cut 2 bases from V and 1 base from J; bases unmatched to any gene: 1. There are 14 residues in the CDR3. CDR3 in DNA: TGTGCCAGCAGCTTTACAGGGGGCCAAGAGACCCAGTACTTC. Protein sequence: CASSFTGGQETQYF.

As to this clonotype: The junction differs from germline at one of its ends, possibly a read error. The chain combines TRBV20-1 with TRBJ1-5; no reliable D call. The CDR3 extends over 15 amino acids. Germline values: CDR1 DFQATT, CDR2 SNEGSKA (reference sequence). The CDR3 spells CGASVAGAKNQPQHF. CDR3 DNA: TGCGGTGCTAGTGTGGCGGGAGCCAAAAATCAGCCCCAGCATTTT.

This chain uses TRBV12-3 or TRBV12-4 with TRBJ1-4; D unresolved. The germline V and J ends were trimmed by 2 bases and 2 bases, with 9 bases remaining between them. CDR3 length equals 15 residues. The CDR3 DNA is TGTGCCAGCAGTTTATCTTTAGGGACTAATGAAAAACTGTTTTTT. This encodes CASSLSLGTNEKLFF.

J is TRBJ2-1 and V is TRBV27; TRBD2 is a possible D gene (5 bases). Germline loops: CDR1 MNHEY, CDR2 SMNVEV (reference sequence). Trimming shortened V by 8 bases and J by 12 bases, and 32 bases separated the two germline ends. CDR3 length: 17 residues. The CDR3 DNA reads TGTGCCAGCTATTCATTCGGTACTAACGGTCTCAAACTAGGGCAGTTCTTC. Protein product: CASYSFGTNGLKLGQFF.

CDR3 DNA: TGCAGTGCTAGATTAACGGAGGACACAGATACGCAGTATTTT. As protein: CSARLTEDTDTQYF. This chain joins TRBV20-1 and TRBJ2-3; a possible D gene is TRBD2 (5 bases). CDR1 DFQATT and CDR2 SNEGSKA come from the germline V gene (reference sequence). The CDR3 is made up of 14 amino acids. V was pared by 2 bases and J by 2 bases, with 11 bases between.

This chain uses TRBV20-1 with TRBJ1-5; D not resolved. V gave up 6 bases and J gave up 13 bases, with 22 bases separating them. Germline lookup yields CDR1 DFQATT and CDR2 SNEGSKA (reference sequence). This CDR3 has 13 residues. Written as DNA, the CDR3 is TGCAGTGCGATGAGCGGGAGCAAAGAGACGCAGCATTTT. It codes for CSAMSGSKETQHF.

As regards this clonotype: A junction boundary mismatches the germline segment, possibly from a read error. The chain joins TRBV7-2 to TRBJ1-6; D is uncertain. Looked up from germline, CDR1 is SGHTA and CDR2 is FQGNSA. This CDR3 spans 12 amino acids. The CDR3 bases are TGTGCCAGCAGCGTCGGGAGCTCTGGCCTCCACTTC. It codes for CASSVGSSGLHF. The variable domain in full, completed from reference TRBV7-2 and TRBJ1-6, reads GAGVSQSPSNKVTEKGKDVELRCDPISGHTALYWYRQSLGQGLEFLIYFQGNSAPDKSGLPSDRFSAERTGGSVSTLTIQRTQQEDSAVYLCASSVGSSGLHFGNGTRLTVT.

On this clonotype: Likely a read error: the CDR3 ends without its conserved phenylalanine or tryptophan. The V gene is TRBV4-1, the J gene TRBJ2-3, with a possible D match to TRBD1 (6 bases). In germline, CDR1 is MGHRA, CDR2 YSYEKL. CDR3 length: 14 residues. Deletions cut 7 bases from V and 5 bases from J, with 16 bases between. CDR3 in DNA: TGCGCCAGCAAATGGTCAGGGGATGGAGATACGCAGTATCTT. This gives the protein CASKWSGDGDTQYL.

This chain links TRBV7-2 with TRBJ2-2, with TRBD1 identical over 11 bases. The CDR3 is 17 residues long. The germline V gene encodes CDR1 SGHTA and CDR2 FQGNSA. With V trimmed by 2 bases and J by 4 bases, 6 bases remained unmatched. The CDR3 region has the DNA TGTGCCAGCAGCTTAATGTACGGGACAGGGGGCACCGGGGAGCTGTTTTTT. This gives the protein CASSLMYGTGGTGELFF.

The V and J genes are TRBV3-1 and TRBJ1-1; D possibly corresponds to TRBD1 (5 bases). The V gene's germline CDR1 is LGHDT and CDR2 YNNKEL (reference sequence). V was clipped by 1 base and J by 4 bases, with 16 bases between them. The CDR3 has 16 amino acids. The CDR3 sequence: CASSQGGQGFRTEAFF. In DNA form, the CDR3 reads TGTGCCAGCAGCCAAGGGGGTCAGGGATTCCGCACTGAAGCTTTCTTT.

About this clonotype itself: Here the CDR3 omits its conserved ending phenylalanine or tryptophan, so a read error is the likely source. The limits of the CDR3 on the DNA are not certain, so only TCRdb's listed CDR3 is given. The V and J genes are TRBV7-2 and TRBJ2-7; the table's D call, TRBD2, was not checked against the DNA. The CDR3 spans 13 residues, counting both ends. Germline-derived CDR1 and CDR2 are SGHTA and FQGNSA. CDR3 residues: CASSLDGLVQNEQ.

In the case of this clonotype: One junction end does not reproduce the germline sequence, and a read error may be involved. For the CDR3, the DNA is TGCAGTGTTAGCGAGACCTACTATGGCTCCTTC. Translated: CSVSETYYGSF. The chain has TRBV20-1 and TRBJ1-2; D is ambiguous. CDR1 DFQATT and CDR2 SNEGSKA come from the germline V gene (reference sequence). This CDR3 spans 11 amino acids.

This chain connects TRBV12-3 or TRBV12-4 to TRBJ1-2; possibly TRBD1 for D (6 bases). The CDR3 covers 14 residues. V lost 4 bases, J lost 3 bases, and 12 bases lay in between. The DNA of the CDR3 is TGTGCCAGCAGTTGCGTGACAGGAGACTATGGCTACACCTTC. It specifies CASSCVTGDYGYTF.

A word on this clonotype: This CDR3 fails to terminate in the conserved phenylalanine or tryptophan, so it likely reflects a read error. It is unclear where the CDR3 begins or ends on the DNA, so no DNA is shown, and the CDR3 is as TCRdb lists it. The gene calls are TRBV12-3 or TRBV12-4 and TRBJ2-2; TRBD1 was called by the table and not checked on the DNA. With termini counted, the CDR3 has 16 amino acids. CDR3 sequence reads: CASSPGQGEEAYTFGS.

This sequence joins TRBV7-9 and TRBJ2-5; 8 nucleotides line up with TRBD2. The CDR3 spans 16 residues. CDR1 SEHNR and CDR2 FQNEAQ come from the germline V gene (reference sequence). V was clipped by 6 bases and J by 5 bases; unmatched bases: 14. Written as DNA, the CDR3 is TGTGCCAGCAGACTAGCCGGGGGGGGGGCGTACGAGACCCAGTACTTC. Translation gives CASRLAGGGAYETQYF.

About this clonotype: At one end the junction does not follow the germline gene, possibly because of a read error. The V and J genes are TRBV9 and TRBJ1-1; the D is unclear. The length of the CDR3 is 14 residues. CDR1 is SGDLS and CDR2 is YYNGEE in the germline V gene. CDR3 nucleotides: TGTGCCAGCAGCGTAGAAGGGCTGAACAGTGAAGTTTTCTTT. Translated, it gives CASSVEGLNSEVFF.

Regarding this clonotype: The conserved phenylalanine or tryptophan is not found at the CDR3 terminus, so this likely reflects a read error. Because the CDR3's place on the DNA is in doubt, the DNA is left out and the CDR3 is given as listed by TCRdb. This chain links TRBV10-2 with TRBJ2-7; TRBD2 is the table's D call, not checked against the DNA. Germline V lookup: CDR1 WSHSY, CDR2 SAAADI. The CDR3 numbers 13 amino acids, ends counted. The CDR3 here is CASRYAGPNTQCY.

Of note for this clonotype: One end of the junction does not line up with germline, which may come from a read error. The J gene is TRBJ2-2, the V gene TRBV7-7; no reliable D call. Germline V gene lookup returns CDR1 SSHAT and CDR2 FNYEAQ (reference sequence). The CDR3 covers 12 residues. The CDR3 spells CASSLGTDELFF. The DNA of the CDR3 is TGTGCTAGCAGCTTAGGCACCGATGAGCTGTTTTTT.

This sequence joins TRBV7-9 and TRBJ1-1, with D hard to call. V was clipped by 1 base and J by 6 bases, with 9 bases between them. CDR1 and CDR2 from the germline V gene are SEHNR and FQNEAQ (reference sequence). The CDR3 totals 13 residues. The CDR3 nucleotides are TGTGCCAGCAGCTTAGAAGACCAGCCTGAAGCTTTCTTT. It specifies CASSLEDQPEAFF.

Worth noting for this clonotype: The junction and the germline gene differ at one end; a read error may be behind it. The gene calls are TRBV29-1 and TRBJ2-3, with D perhaps TRBD2 (5 bases). This CDR3 is built from 13 residues. Germline assignment: CDR1 SQVTM and CDR2 ANQGSEA. Here the CDR3 DNA reads TGCAGCGCCGGGGAGAGGAGGCCAGCTACGCTGTATTTT. This codes for CSAGERRPATLYF.

Points on this clonotype: The conserved phenylalanine or tryptophan is not found at the CDR3 terminus, so this likely reflects a read error. It is unclear where the CDR3 begins or ends on the DNA, so no DNA is shown, and the CDR3 is as TCRdb lists it. The chain joins TRBV19 to TRBJ1-3; TRBD1 is the table's D call, not checked against the DNA. With termini counted, the CDR3 has 16 amino acids. Germline V gene lookup returns CDR1 LNHDA and CDR2 SQIVND (reference sequence). CDR3 amino acids: CASSTPGAYGCTFGSV.